This note documents a single TCR beta chain sequence. Germline V gene data show CDR1 as SGHRS and CDR2 as YFSETQ. Trimming cost V 0 bases and J 3 bases, with 13 bases left between them. The CDR3 loop spans 16 amino acids. The source of the sample is a study of blood T cell repertoires in COVID-19. Only in-frame clones appear in the TCRdb table, and some are missing; sequencing was by immunoSEQ multiplex PCR. The profile shows around 59,000 clones, around 81% of them singletons. Material: peripheral blood. This clonotype was obtained from a woman aged 80 or over with active or convalescent COVID-19. The chain joins TRBV5-1 to TRBJ2-4; D not resolved. Here the CDR3 DNA reads TGCGCCAGCAGCTTGGCCCCGGATGGCGGCAAAAACATTCAGTACTTC. As protein: CASSLAPDGGKNIQYF.